What follows is one TCR beta chain and its context. Its antigen is unknown. The sample originates from a study of cytomegalovirus exposure and HLA in healthy donors. Study-wide results and caveats: The authors enumerated roughly 160 TCR beta chains as linked to cytomegalovirus. Fewer N-insertions than the roughly 630-donor mean were reportedly shown by an Asian-associated ancestry cluster in a later analysis. Published work reported that the classifier diagnosed cytomegalovirus status with high specificity and sensitivity. The authors assumed roughly uniform sequencing depth across donors for presence/absence analyses.

The PCR contained 60 Vbeta and 13 Jbeta primers. The method was immunoSEQ multiplex PCR; TCRdb's version includes in-frame clones alone and lacks a portion of them. The sample has about 200,000 clones, approximately 78% seen once. Germline V CDR1 and CDR2: SGDLS, YYNGEE. The CDR3 has 15 residues. V lost 0 bases and J lost 6, with 13 bases in between. The TCR originated in a woman aged 25 to 39 in good health and CMV-seropositive. The chain is built from TRBV9 and TRBJ2-4, with D possibly being TRBD1 (5 bases). The sample was PBMCs. In nucleotides, the CDR3 is TGTGCCAGCAGCGTAGCCGGACACCAATTAAACATTCAGTACTTC. It encodes CASSVAGHQLNIQYF.